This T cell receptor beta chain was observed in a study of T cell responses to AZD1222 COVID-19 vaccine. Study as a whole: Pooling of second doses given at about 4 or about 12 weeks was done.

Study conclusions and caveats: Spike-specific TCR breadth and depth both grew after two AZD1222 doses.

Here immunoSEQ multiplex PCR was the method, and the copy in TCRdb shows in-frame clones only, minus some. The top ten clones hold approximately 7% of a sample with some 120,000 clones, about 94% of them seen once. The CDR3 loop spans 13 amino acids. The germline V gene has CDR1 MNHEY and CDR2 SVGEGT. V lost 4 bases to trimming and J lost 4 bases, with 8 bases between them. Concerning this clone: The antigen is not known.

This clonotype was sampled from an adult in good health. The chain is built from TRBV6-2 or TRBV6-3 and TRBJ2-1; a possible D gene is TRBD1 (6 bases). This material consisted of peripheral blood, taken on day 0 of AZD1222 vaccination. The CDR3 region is CASSLDSYNEQFF. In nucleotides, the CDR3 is TGTGCCAGCAGTTTGGACAGTTACAATGAGCAGTTCTTC.